The text below deals with one T cell receptor (beta chain). These data are taken from a study of blood T cell repertoires in COVID-19. At the level of the study: COVID-19 samples collected from the United States, Italy and Spain covered acute and convalescent phases.

Methods used by the authors: It was from reference gene primer amplification that nucleated cell counts were estimated. The data were produced by immunoSEQ multiplex PCR, yet TCRdb's version contains in-frame clones alone and is incomplete. V and J calls and clone size come straight from that table; D and trimming were deduced from the DNA. The data hold over 300,000 clones, with roughly 85% observed a single time. Trimming took off 4 bases at V and 8 bases at J, with 14 bases between the two ends. Looked up from germline, CDR1 is LNHDA and CDR2 is SQIVND (reference sequence). This CDR3 is 13 amino acids long.

J is TRBJ1-1 and V is TRBV19, with TRBD1 as a possible D gene (6 bases). Sequenced sample: peripheral blood. The source is a human donor in a cohort sampled during active COVID-19. CDR3 residues: CASSSITGLEAFF. The DNA for the CDR3 is TGTGCCAGTAGTAGCATAACAGGGTTAGAAGCTTTCTTT. Variable domain in full (rest from reference TRBV19 and TRBJ1-1): DGGITQSPKYLFRKEGQNVTLSCEQNLNHDAMYWYRQDPGQGLRLIYYSQIVNDFQKGDIAEGYSVSREKKESFPLTVTSAQKNPTAFYLCASSSITGLEAFFGQGTRLTVV.